The clone carrying this T cell receptor (beta chain) was counted once. Its antigen remains unknown. Some clones are missing from TCRdb's copy, which holds only in-frame ones; the method was immunoSEQ multiplex PCR. The sample gives 65,000 or so clones, 70% to 90% of which show up once; under 4.5% is in the top ten. The CDR3 loop spans 17 amino acids. Germline V gene sequence: CDR1 WNHNN, CDR2 SYGVQD (reference sequence). The ends lost 6 bases at V and 2 bases at J; junction bases unmatched: 12. The data derive from a study of a mutant IDH1 vaccine in newly diagnosed glioma. Across the study: The first vaccination came 4-6 weeks after radiotherapy alone, or with temozolomide cycles.

Study-wide findings and caveats: Pseudoprogression seemed unrelated to changes in top peripheral T cell clonotypes.

Time point indicated: week 23, last vaccination. Alongside topical imiquimod, each dose of vaccine comprised 300 ug of mutant IDH1 20-mer peptide. The chain combines TRBV10-1 with TRBJ1-4, with 7 bases matching TRBD1. This clonotype originated in a man aged 25-40 years with glioma. Sequenced here: PBMCs, sampled from a glioma patient whose treatment included an IDH1 peptide vaccine. The CDR3 sequence is CASRTGPWWVTNEKLFF. DNA of the CDR3: TGCGCCAGCAGGACAGGGCCTTGGTGGGTGACTAATGAAAAACTGTTTTTT.